This paragraph reports one T cell receptor beta chain. Its antigen is currently unknown. V was cut by 2 bases and J by 1 base, with 8 bases left in between. CDR3 length equals 13 residues. In germline, CDR1 is SQVTM, CDR2 ANQGSEA. This sample stems from a study of cytomegalovirus exposure and HLA in healthy donors. Study in general: Approximately 180 million T cells yielded 117 million unique TCR beta sequences in earlier analysis. Study-level results: One variant, a missense change in DCLRE1C, was linked in a later analysis to TCR beta V- and J-gene trimming. Testing in vitro showed a few CMV-associated chains specific for CMV antigens. Sequencing depth across donors, presence/absence analyses assumed, was roughly uniform.

The PCR was carried out with 60 Vbeta primers and 13 Jbeta primers. Sequencing was performed with immunoSEQ multiplex PCR; in TCRdb, only in-frame clones are kept and a portion is missing. Found here are some 150,000 clones, about 80% of them singletons; the top ten hold around 13%. The TCR originated in a man aged 30-40 years in good health and CMV-seropositive. The sequenced sample was PBMCs. This rearrangement joins TRBV29-1 to TRBJ1-1; D unresolved. The CDR3 DNA reads TGCAGCGTTGAACCGGCAGGGAACACTGAAGCTTTCTTT. Translation: CSVEPAGNTEAFF.